This paragraph covers one T cell receptor (beta chain) sequence. Its cognate antigen is unknown. Each of the donors was a healthy bone marrow donor. The sample originates from a study of cytomegalovirus exposure and HLA in healthy donors. The CDR3 covers 16 residues. From germline, CDR1 is MGHDK and CDR2 SYGVNS. With 4 bases removed from V and 0 bases from J, the gap between germline ends came to 14 bases. The PCR had 60 Vbeta and 13 Jbeta primers. Libraries were prepared by immunoSEQ multiplex PCR; TCRdb keeps only in-frame clonotypes and omits some of them. The profile shows under 200,000 clones, around 85% of them singletons. Findings and limits, study-wide: In a later analysis, a genetic analysis reported fewer productive-TCR N-insertions in an Asian-associated ancestry cluster than the cohort average. Later on, analysis showed that most CMV-associated TCR beta chains appeared to be HLA-restricted. In a later analysis, V- and J-gene trimming of beta chains associated with a DCLRE1C missense variant, replicated independently.

The chain has TRBV25-1 and TRBJ2-3; D not certain. The receptor was derived from a woman aged 25 to 39 in good health and CMV-seronegative. Material for sequencing was PBMCs. The CDR3: CASSGLFPTSTDTQYF. The CDR3 nucleotides are TGTGCCAGCAGTGGATTATTCCCGACTAGCACAGATACGCAGTATTTT.